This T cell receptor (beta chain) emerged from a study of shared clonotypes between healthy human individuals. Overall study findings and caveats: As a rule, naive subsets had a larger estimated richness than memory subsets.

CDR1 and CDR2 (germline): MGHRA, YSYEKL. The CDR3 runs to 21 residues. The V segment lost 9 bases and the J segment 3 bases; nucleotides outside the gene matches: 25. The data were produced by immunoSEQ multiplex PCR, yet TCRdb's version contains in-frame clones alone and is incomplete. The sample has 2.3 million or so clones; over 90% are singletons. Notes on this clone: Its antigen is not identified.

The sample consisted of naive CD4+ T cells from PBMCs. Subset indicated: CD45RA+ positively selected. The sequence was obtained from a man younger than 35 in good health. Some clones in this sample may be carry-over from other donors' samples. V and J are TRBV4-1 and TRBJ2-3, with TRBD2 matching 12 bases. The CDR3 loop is CASLPILSLAGGWAATDTQYF. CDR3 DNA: TGCGCCAGTCTGCCGATCCTCTCCCTAGCGGGAGGGTGGGCGGCGACAGATACGCAGTATTTT.